The clone carrying this T cell receptor (beta chain) has a count of ten or more. Its antigen is not identified. The record originates from a study of CD8+CD57+ T cells in acquired aplastic anemia. Turning to the study itself: Mean DNA quantity obtained from sorted CD4+ and CD8+ cells was 2.5 to 4 ug. Broader study findings: Between patients and controls, about 30 CD8+ CDR3 sequences were found in common. The study found no significant CD8+ Simpson's diversity difference between patients and controls.

Individuals selected for sequencing had exhibited CD8+CD57+ cell expansion on flow cytometry. At the time of blood sampling, patients had not yet received any therapy. Germline CDR1 reads SGHVS; CDR2 reads FQNEAQ. The CDR3 covers 13 residues. Between the trimmed V and J ends, which lost 5 bases and 6 bases, there was a span of 11 bases. For CDR3 and TCR beta VDJ profiling, genomic DNA was the template used. In TCRdb, the reads were re-called with MiXCR into one record per CDR3 protein. This sample yields some 150,000 distinct CDR3 sequences, of which over 50% are seen a single time; approximately 12% belongs to the top ten.

V gene TRBV7-8 combines with J gene TRBJ2-4; D not certain. The specimen sequenced was sorted CD4+, CD8+, or CD8+CD57+ T cells (not recorded which) from PBMCs. This sequence was found in a human donor with aplastic anemia. The CDR3 loop reads CASSPSSSNIQYF. The DNA of the CDR3 is TGTGCCAGCAGCCCCAGTTCCTCAAACATTCAGTACTTC.